The 16 T cell receptor beta chains in this list originate from one sample, sequenced in a study of neurological immune-mediated disorders. TCRdb redid the calling of the 5' RACE reads with MiXCR, one entry per CDR3 protein. Of roughly 74,000 distinct CDR3 sequences listed, roughly 5.6% are singletons. The sequenced sample was PBMCs. Receptor source: a man aged 18 to 30 with multiple sclerosis.

Comments on this clonotype: With a much larger clone just one base away, this may be a read error. The rearrangement joins TRBV5-1 to TRBJ1-2; no definite D call. V was cut by 4 bases and J by 5 bases, with 12 bases left in between. Germline CDR1 reads SGHRS; CDR2 reads YFSETQ. The CDR3 sequence is 13 residues long. Here the CDR3 DNA reads TGCGCCAGCAGCGCCGGAAAGGTTTATGGCTACACCTTC. Its protein product is CASSAGKVYGYTF.

This clonotype turned up a few times. The chain is built from TRBV7-2 and TRBJ2-7; no clear D. The CDR3 consists of 12 residues. Trimming pared 5 bases from V and 4 bases from J, leaving 9 bases between. The germline CDR1 and CDR2 sequences are SGHTA and FQGNSA. CDR3 region: CASSPDGYEQYF. CDR3 DNA: TGTGCCAGCAGCCCAGACGGTTACGAGCAGTACTTC.

Ten or more counts support this clonotype. The chain joins TRBV27 to TRBJ2-1, with 10 bases identical to TRBD2. Germline V gene lookup returns CDR1 MNHEY and CDR2 SMNVEV (reference sequence). The CDR3 covers 17 residues. Trimming took 6 bases from V and 8 from J; bases not matched to a gene: 16. The CDR3 reads CASRFSGGAFALDEQFF. The CDR3 DNA is TGTGCCAGCAGATTCAGCGGGGGGGCCTTCGCTCTCGATGAGCAGTTCTTC.

This clonotype has at least ten counts. V and J are TRBV20-1 and TRBJ2-3; a possible D gene is TRBD2 (5 bases). This CDR3 comprises 15 residues. Germline lookup yields CDR1 DFQATT and CDR2 SNEGSKA (reference sequence). Trimming pared 0 bases from V and 3 bases from J, leaving 13 bases between. CDR3 region: CSARDPDYATDTQYF. The CDR3 DNA sequence: TGCAGTGCTAGAGATCCCGACTACGCGACAGATACGCAGTATTTT.

This clonotype showed up many times. This sequence joins TRBV4-3 and TRBJ1-6; D gene uncertain. Germline V lookup: CDR1 LGHNA, CDR2 YSLEER. V lost 0 bases and J lost 0, with 3 bases in between. The CDR3 has 15 residues. DNA for the CDR3: TGCGCCAGCAGCCAAGAAGTCTCCTATAATTCACCCCTCCACTTT. Translating it yields CASSQEVSYNSPLHF.

At least ten counts were recorded for this clonotype. This sequence joins TRBV12-3 or TRBV12-4 and TRBJ2-7; possibly TRBD2 for D (6 bases). V lost 2 bases and J lost 4, with 12 bases in between. This CDR3 contains 14 residues. DNA for the CDR3: TGTGCCAGCAGTTTAAATTGGGGGGTGTACGAGCAGTACTTC. This encodes CASSLNWGVYEQYF.

This clonotype was counted a few times. V gene TRBV7-2 combines with J gene TRBJ1-1; TRBD1 agrees at 8 bases. CDR1 and CDR2 (germline): SGHTA, FQGNSA. The junction had 6 bases not matched to a gene; V was cut back by 5 bases and J by 1 base. This CDR3 spans 15 amino acids. The CDR3 nucleotides are TGTGCCAGCAGCCCACGGACAGGGTGGAACACTGAAGCTTTCTTT. The encoded protein is CASSPRTGWNTEAFF.

This clonotype came up many times. This rearrangement joins TRBV20-1 to TRBJ2-7; TRBD1 might be the D (5 bases). V gave up 2 bases and J gave up 1 base, with 9 bases separating them. The CDR3 spans 13 residues. Germline CDR1 reads DFQATT; CDR2 reads SNEGSKA (reference sequence). CDR3 nucleotides: TGCAGTGCTAGACGACAGTCTTCCTACGAGCAGTACTTC. This translates into CSARRQSSYEQYF.

In its sample, this clonotype was seen many times. V usage is TRBV6-6 and J usage is TRBJ2-7; no clear D gene. Looked up from germline, CDR1 is MNHNY and CDR2 is SVGAGI (reference sequence). Trimming cost V 1 base and J 3 bases, with 7 bases left between them. The CDR3 has 13 amino acids. This CDR3 reads CASSYLVVYEQYF. CDR3 DNA sequence: TGTGCCAGCAGTTACTTAGTGGTCTACGAGCAGTACTTC.

Many counts were recorded for this clonotype. V and J are TRBV20-1 and TRBJ2-2; possible D gene TRBD1, 7 bases. This CDR3 is 14 amino acids long. Per germline, CDR1 DFQATT and CDR2 SNEGSKA (reference sequence). The V end was cut by 5 bases, the J end by 4 bases, with 14 bases between. CDR3 in amino acids: CSAGGGQVTGELFF. The CDR3 DNA sequence: TGCAGTGCTGGGGGAGGACAGGTCACCGGGGAGCTGTTTTTT.

This clonotype was detected many times. This rearrangement joins TRBV4-3 to TRBJ1-3; D possibly corresponds to TRBD1 (5 bases). This CDR3 spans 17 amino acids. In germline, CDR1 is LGHNA, CDR2 YSLEER. The germline V and J ends were trimmed by 2 bases and 10 bases, with 24 bases remaining between them. The CDR3 DNA sequence: TGCGCCAGCAGCCAAAACTGGGAAAGGGACGTCCCGGAAACCATATATTTT. Its protein is CASSQNWERDVPETIYF.

This clonotype showed up many times. The rearrangement uses TRBV2 and TRBJ1-3; D ambiguous. From germline, CDR1 is SNHLY and CDR2 FYNNEI. The germline V and J ends were trimmed by 8 bases and 8 bases, with 7 bases remaining between them. The CDR3 contains 10 residues. CDR3 in amino acids: CASYRDTIYF. The CDR3 DNA reads TGTGCCAGCTATAGAGACACCATATATTTT. The full variable domain, rest sourced from reference TRBV2 and TRBJ1-3, is EPEVTQTPSHQVTQMGQEVILRCVPISNHLYFYWYRQILGQKVEFLVSFYNNEISEKSEIFDDQFSVERPDGSNFTLKIRSTKLEDSAMYFCASYRDTIYFGEGSWLTVV.

This clonotype was counted at least ten times. The chain has TRBV20-1 and TRBJ2-2; TRBD2 is a possible D gene (6 bases). From germline, CDR1 is DFQATT and CDR2 SNEGSKA (reference sequence). V was cut by 6 bases and J by 4 bases, with 15 bases left in between. The CDR3 runs to 14 residues. The CDR3 protein is CSARQPRGTGELFF. Here the CDR3 DNA reads TGCAGTGCGAGACAGCCGCGGGGCACCGGGGAGCTGTTTTTT.

This clonotype was observed many times. The chain links TRBV7-2 to TRBJ2-6; 7 bases map to TRBD2. This CDR3 region has 17 residues. V dropped 5 bases and J dropped 4; count of bases not matched to a gene: 11. Germline loops: CDR1 SGHTA, CDR2 FQGNSA. CDR3 loop: CASSLRGVGRGANVLTF. CDR3 nucleotide sequence: TGTGCCAGCAGCCTAAGGGGCGTCGGGAGGGGGGCCAACGTCCTGACTTTC. The full variable domain, rest sourced from reference TRBV7-2 and TRBJ2-6, is GAGVSQSPSNKVTEKGKDVELRCDPISGHTALYWYRQSLGQGLEFLIYFQGNSAPDKSGLPSDRFSAERTGGSVSTLTIQRTQQEDSAVYLCASSLRGVGRGANVLTFGAGSRLTVL.

This clonotype was recorded many times. This chain uses TRBV20-1 with TRBJ1-6; 9 bases align to TRBD1. The V segment lost 3 bases and the J segment 10 bases; nucleotides outside the gene matches: 10. This CDR3 spans 15 amino acids. Germline-derived CDR1 and CDR2 are DFQATT and SNEGSKA (reference sequence). Here the CDR3 reads CSASYETGGESPLHF. The DNA of the CDR3 is TGCAGTGCTAGTTATGAGACAGGGGGTGAGTCACCCCTCCACTTT.

This clonotype was seen repeatedly, ten times or more. The gene calls are TRBV5-1 and TRBJ2-3; D uncertain. Germline CDR1 reads SGHRS; CDR2 reads YFSETQ. The CDR3 extends over 14 amino acids. With 4 bases removed from V and 6 bases from J, the gap between germline ends came to 15 bases. The CDR3 loop is CASSLNSMRDTQYF. The CDR3 nucleotides read TGCGCCAGCAGCCTGAATAGTATGCGGGATACGCAGTATTTT.